The source of this TCR beta chain is a study of CD8 T cells in ankylosing spondylitis. General study results and limits: Prior work had noted some motif variants in reactive arthritis blood and synovial fluid. As reported, disease-linked clones showed significant enrichment in matched ankylosing spondylitis synovial fluid. One TCR beta motif, made up of roughly eight highly homologous variants, appeared characteristic of ankylosing spondylitis blood. Researchers report that disease-linked clones proved CD8+ and relatively rare in peripheral blood.

Germline CDR1 is SGHAT and CDR2 is FQNNGV. Trimming removed 4 bases from V and 4 bases from J, with 16 bases in between. The CDR3 consists of 16 residues. Quantitative 5'-RACE with molecular barcodes was used to make the TCR beta libraries. Each CDR3 protein is one row after TCRdb ran MiXCR on the 5' RACE reads. Of a few hundred thousand distinct CDR3 sequences listed, approximately 11% are singletons. Notes on this clonotype: Its antigen remains unknown.

V is TRBV11-2 and J is TRBJ2-2; no firm D call. The sample consisted of blood, either unsorted or a sorted T cell fraction (not recorded which). This receptor was obtained from a male donor with ankylosing spondylitis. In DNA, the CDR3 is TGTGCCAGCAGCTCAATTACAGTGTCGAGCACCGGGGAGCTGTTTTTT. This sequence encodes CASSSITVSSTGELFF.